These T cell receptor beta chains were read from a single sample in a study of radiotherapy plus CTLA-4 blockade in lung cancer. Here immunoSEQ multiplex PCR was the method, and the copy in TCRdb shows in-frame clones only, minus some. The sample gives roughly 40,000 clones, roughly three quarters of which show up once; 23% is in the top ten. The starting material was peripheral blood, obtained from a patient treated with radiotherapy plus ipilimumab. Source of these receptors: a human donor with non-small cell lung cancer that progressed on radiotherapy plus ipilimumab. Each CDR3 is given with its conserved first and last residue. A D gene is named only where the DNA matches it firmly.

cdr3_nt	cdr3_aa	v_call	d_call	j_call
TGCGCCAGCAGATTGGGGGGGCCCTACGAGCAGTACTTC	CASRLGGPYEQYF	TRBV10-1	.	TRBJ2-7
TGTGCCAGCAGCTTGTATGACAGGGTCGGTGAGCAGTACTTC	CASSLYDRVGEQYF	TRBV5-4	TRBD1	TRBJ2-7
TGTGCCAGTAGTTGGCCGGGTAACTATGGCTACACCTTC	CASSWPGNYGYTF	TRBV19	.	TRBJ1-2
TGTGCCAGCATCCCAAGGCGGGAGAGCACAGATACGCAGTATTTT	CASIPRRESTDTQYF	TRBV7-6	TRBD2	TRBJ2-3
TGTGCCAGCAGCTTGGACGGGGTGGTTACCGGGGAGCTGTTTTTT	CASSLDGVVTGELFF	TRBV5-4	.	TRBJ2-2
TGTGCCAGCAGCGTAGCGGGGGAGCTCACCTATGGCTACACCTTC	CASSVAGELTYGYTF	TRBV9	.	TRBJ1-2
TGTGCCATCAGTGAGATTGAAACAGTTACCGACTACTACGAGCAGTACTTC	CAISEIETVTDYYEQYF	TRBV10-3	.	TRBJ2-7
TGTGCCAGTAGTAAGGGAGACAGGGAAGCTCAGCCCCAGCATTTT	CASSKGDREAQPQHF	TRBV19	TRBD1	TRBJ1-5
TGCGCCAGCAGCGAATGGGGACAGGGTAACTCTGAAGCTTTCTTT	CASSEWGQGNSEAFF	TRBV5-1	TRBD1	TRBJ1-1
TGTGCCAGCAGTTTACGGACAGGAGTGATGAACACTGAAGCTTTCTTT	CASSLRTGVMNTEAFF	TRBV28	TRBD1	TRBJ1-1
TGTGCCAGCGGTGGGGCAGGGTTATACAATGAGCAGTTCTTC	CASGGAGLYNEQFF	TRBV5-6	.	TRBJ2-1
TGCGCCAGCACCCAAGATCCAGCAGGAACCAACACTGAAGCTTTCTTT	CASTQDPAGTNTEAFF	TRBV5-1	.	TRBJ1-1
TGTGCCAGCAGTGCCGGGACTAGGTACAATGAGCAGTTCTTC	CASSAGTRYNEQFF	TRBV2	TRBD2	TRBJ2-1
TGTGCCAGCAGCTTGGTCGGGTATGAACAGTTCTTC	CASSLVGYEQFF	TRBV5-6	.	TRBJ2-1